This T cell receptor (beta chain) was sequenced for a study of T cell responses to AZD1222 COVID-19 vaccine. Study-wide results and limits: Dominant CD4 TCR responses targeted spike regions 160-218 and 743-854. There were mostly white British donors and more females than males, and clonal diversity was possibly underestimated.

The V segment lost 7 bases and the J segment 5 bases; nucleotides outside the gene matches: 9. This CDR3 contains 14 residues. Per germline, CDR1 GTSNPN and CDR2 SVGIG (reference sequence). Concerning this clone: Its specificity is unknown.

Sequenced by immunoSEQ multiplex PCR; TCRdb stores in-frame clones only, minus some. The sample lists approximately 57,000 clones, about 90% seen once, with 16% in the top ten. V is TRBV30 and J is TRBJ1-4, with 8 bases lining up with TRBD1. This specimen was peripheral blood, taken on day 0 of AZD1222 vaccination. This TCR came from an adult in good health. The CDR3 coding sequence is TGTGCCTTGGCGGTCCGGACAGGGAATGAAAAACTGTTTTTT. This gives the protein CALAVRTGNEKLFF.